This T cell receptor (beta chain) stems from a study of vaccination effects on CD4 cells after COVID-19. About the research overall: At 16 days and one week before vaccination, a couple of convalescent patients gave samples.

ViraFEST assay sequencing came after antigen-specific CD4+ T cells were expanded with viral peptide pools. Following culture for approximately ten days, CD4+ T cells were isolated. This individual tested PCR-positive for SARS-CoV-2 infection between March and December 2020. Half-medium changes using IL-2 medium occurred on days 3 and 7. The ends lost 4 bases at V and 9 bases at J; junction bases unmatched: 9. Looked up from germline, CDR1 is SNHLY and CDR2 is FYNNEI. This CDR3 contains 14 residues. Study results and limitations: In convalescents, post-vaccine spike-reactive clones were mainly new clones induced by vaccination. Clones of infection and vaccine origin contracted markedly late after vaccination.

Clones were read by immunoSEQ multiplex PCR, and TCRdb kept only the in-frame ones, dropping some. This table holds 26,000 or so clones, about 80% found once. Notes on this clone: Its specificity is not known.

Sample: CD4+ T cells from PBMCs cultured with HCoV-NL63 spike peptides, taken before COVID-19 vaccination. This rearrangement joins TRBV2 to TRBJ2-1; 7 nucleotides align to TRBD2. This sequence originates from a human donor who had a prior SARS-CoV-2 infection. CDR3 residues: CASSVLPGGSEQFF. The DNA of the CDR3 is TGTGCCAGCAGTGTCCTTCCGGGGGGTTCTGAGCAGTTCTTC.